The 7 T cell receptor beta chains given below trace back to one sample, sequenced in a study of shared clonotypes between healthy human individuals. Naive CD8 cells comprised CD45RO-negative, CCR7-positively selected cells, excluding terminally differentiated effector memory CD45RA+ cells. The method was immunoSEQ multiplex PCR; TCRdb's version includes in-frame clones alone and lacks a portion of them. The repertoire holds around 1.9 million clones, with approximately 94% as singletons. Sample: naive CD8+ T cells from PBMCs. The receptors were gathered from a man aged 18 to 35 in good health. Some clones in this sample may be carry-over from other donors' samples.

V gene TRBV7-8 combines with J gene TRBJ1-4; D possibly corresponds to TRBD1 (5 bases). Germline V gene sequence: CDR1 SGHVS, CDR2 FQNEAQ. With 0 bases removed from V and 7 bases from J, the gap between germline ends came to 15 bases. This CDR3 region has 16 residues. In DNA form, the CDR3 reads TGTGCCAGCAGCTTAGCGTGGGGGGGATCTGGTGAAAAACTGTTTTTT. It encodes CASSLAWGGSGEKLFF.

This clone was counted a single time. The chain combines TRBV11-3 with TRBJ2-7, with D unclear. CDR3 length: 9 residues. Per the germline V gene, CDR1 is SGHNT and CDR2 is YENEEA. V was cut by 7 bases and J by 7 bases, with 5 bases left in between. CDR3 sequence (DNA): TGTGCCAGCATCCGGGAGCAGTACTTC. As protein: CASIREQYF.

The DNA for the CDR3 is TGTGCCAGTAGGGGTAGCTTCGTGAATGAGCAGTTCTTC. Amino acid sequence: CASRGSFVNEQFF. The rearrangement links TRBV19 to TRBJ2-1, with D uncertain. The CDR3 consists of 13 residues. Trimming stripped 6 bases from V and 7 bases from J, with 13 bases between. Germline CDR1 LNHDA, CDR2 SQIVND (reference sequence).

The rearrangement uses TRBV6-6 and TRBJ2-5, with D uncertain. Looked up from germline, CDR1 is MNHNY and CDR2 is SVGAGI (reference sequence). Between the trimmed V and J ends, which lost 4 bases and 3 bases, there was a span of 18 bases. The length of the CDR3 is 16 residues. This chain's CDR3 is CASSSYPPRQEETQYF. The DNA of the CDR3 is TGTGCCAGCAGTTCCTACCCACCGAGGCAGGAAGAGACCCAGTACTTC.

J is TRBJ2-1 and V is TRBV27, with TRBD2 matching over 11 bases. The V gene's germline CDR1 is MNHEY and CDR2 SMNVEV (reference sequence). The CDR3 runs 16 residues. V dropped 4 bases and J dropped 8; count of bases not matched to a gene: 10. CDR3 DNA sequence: TGTGCCAGCAGTTCCTCTAGCGGGAGGATTGTGGATGAGCAGTTCTTC. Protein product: CASSSSSGRIVDEQFF.

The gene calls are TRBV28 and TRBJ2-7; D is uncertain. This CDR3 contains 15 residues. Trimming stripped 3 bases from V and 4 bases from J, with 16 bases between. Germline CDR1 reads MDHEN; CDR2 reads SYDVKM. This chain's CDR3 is CASSFSIGSAYEQYF. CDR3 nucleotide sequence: TGTGCCAGCAGTTTCTCCATCGGGTCCGCTTACGAGCAGTACTTC. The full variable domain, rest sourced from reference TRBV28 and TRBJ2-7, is DVKVTQSSRYLVKRTGEKVFLECVQDMDHENMFWYRQDPGLGLRLIYFSYDVKMKEKGDIPEGYSVSREKKERFSLILESASTNQTSMYLCASSFSIGSAYEQYFGPGTRLTVT.

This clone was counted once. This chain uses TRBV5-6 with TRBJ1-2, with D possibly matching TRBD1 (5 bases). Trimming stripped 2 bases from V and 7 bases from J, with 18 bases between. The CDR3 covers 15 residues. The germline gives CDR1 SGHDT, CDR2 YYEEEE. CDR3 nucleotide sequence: TGTGCCAGCAGCTTCTCTGCGGACTTGAGGGGTGGCTACACCTTC. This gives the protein CASSFSADLRGGYTF.